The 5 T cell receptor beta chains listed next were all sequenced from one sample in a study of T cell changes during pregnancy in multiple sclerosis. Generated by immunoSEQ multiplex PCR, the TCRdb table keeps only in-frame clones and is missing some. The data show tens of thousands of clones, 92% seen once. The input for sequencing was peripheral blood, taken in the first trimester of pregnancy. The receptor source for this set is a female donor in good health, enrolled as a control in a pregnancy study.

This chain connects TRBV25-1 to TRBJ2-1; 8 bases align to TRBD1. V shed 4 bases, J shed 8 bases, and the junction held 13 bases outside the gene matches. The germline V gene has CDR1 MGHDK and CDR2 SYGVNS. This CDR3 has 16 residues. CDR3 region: CASSASWTGMWYEQFF. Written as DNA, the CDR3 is TGTGCCAGCAGTGCCTCCTGGACAGGGATGTGGTATGAGCAGTTCTTC. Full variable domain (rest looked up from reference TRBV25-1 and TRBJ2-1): EADIYQTPRYLVIGTGKKITLECSQTMGHDKMYWYQQDPGMELHLIHYSYGVNSTEKGDLSSESTVSRIRTEHFPLTLESARPSHTSQYLCASSASWTGMWYEQFFGPGTRLTVL.

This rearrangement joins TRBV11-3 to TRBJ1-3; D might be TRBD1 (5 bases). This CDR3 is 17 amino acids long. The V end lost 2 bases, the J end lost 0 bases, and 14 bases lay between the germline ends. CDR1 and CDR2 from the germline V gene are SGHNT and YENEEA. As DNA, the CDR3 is TGTGCCAGCAGCTTACCCACGGGGGGGATCTCTGGAAACACCATATATTTT. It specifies CASSLPTGGISGNTIYF.

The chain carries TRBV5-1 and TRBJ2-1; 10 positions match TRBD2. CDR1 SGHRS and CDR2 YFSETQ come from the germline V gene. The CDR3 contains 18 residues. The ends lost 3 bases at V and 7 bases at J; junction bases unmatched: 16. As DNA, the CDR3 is TGCGCCAGCAGCTCCCGGGACATGGCAAGCGGGAGGGGGAATGAGCAGTTCTTC. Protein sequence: CASSSRDMASGRGNEQFF.

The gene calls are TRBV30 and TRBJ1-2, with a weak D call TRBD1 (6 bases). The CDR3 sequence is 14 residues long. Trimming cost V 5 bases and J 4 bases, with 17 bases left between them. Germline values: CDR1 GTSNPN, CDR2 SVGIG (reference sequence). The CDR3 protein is CAWWGMGAGYGYTF. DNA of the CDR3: TGTGCCTGGTGGGGGATGGGGGCTGGCTATGGCTACACCTTC.

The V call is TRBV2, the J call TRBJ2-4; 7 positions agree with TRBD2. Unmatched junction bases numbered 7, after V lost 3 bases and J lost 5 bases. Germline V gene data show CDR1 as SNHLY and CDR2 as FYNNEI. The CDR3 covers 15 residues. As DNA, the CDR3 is TGTGCCAGCAGTGATCGAACTAGCGACCAAAACATTCAGTACTTC. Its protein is CASSDRTSDQNIQYF.